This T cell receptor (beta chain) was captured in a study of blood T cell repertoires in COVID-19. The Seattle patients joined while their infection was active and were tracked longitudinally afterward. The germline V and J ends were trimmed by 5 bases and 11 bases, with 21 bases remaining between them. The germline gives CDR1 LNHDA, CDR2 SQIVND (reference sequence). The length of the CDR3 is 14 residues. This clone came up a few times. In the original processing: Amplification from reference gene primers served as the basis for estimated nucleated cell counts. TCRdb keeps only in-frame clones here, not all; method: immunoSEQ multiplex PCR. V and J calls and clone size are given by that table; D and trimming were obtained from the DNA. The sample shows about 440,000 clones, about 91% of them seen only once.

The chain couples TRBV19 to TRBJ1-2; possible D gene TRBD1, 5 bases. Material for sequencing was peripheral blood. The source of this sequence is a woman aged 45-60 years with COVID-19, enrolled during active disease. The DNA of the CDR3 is TGTGCCAGTAGTGGGGCCTTTGGGATCACCTTTTACACCTTC. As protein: CASSGAFGITFYTF.